The present TCR beta chain was sequenced within a study of cytomegalovirus exposure and HLA in healthy donors. Findings of the study overall: Both high specificity and high sensitivity reportedly marked the classifier's diagnosis of cytomegalovirus status. It is likely that the observed cluster of highly shared sequence variants was a sequencing artifact. Presence/absence analyses treated sequencing depth as roughly uniform across donors.

This clone was counted once. The antigen is undetermined. This CDR3 spans 15 amino acids. The germline CDR1 and CDR2 sequences are SGHRS and YFSETQ. V was pared by 4 bases and J by 3 bases, with 14 bases between. 13 Jbeta primers and 60 Vbeta primers were used for the PCR. TCRdb's copy holds only in-frame clones and misses some; the assay was immunoSEQ multiplex PCR. The repertoire holds around 120,000 clones, with under 80% as singletons. All donors participated as healthy donors of bone marrow. Sequenced sample: PBMCs. J is TRBJ2-1 and V is TRBV5-1; tentatively, D is TRBD1 (6 bases). The receptor comes from a man in his fifties or sixties in good health and CMV-seropositive. The CDR3 DNA reads as TGCGCCAGCAGCCCAATTTCACAGGGCTACAATGAGCAGTTCTTC. Residues: CASSPISQGYNEQFF.